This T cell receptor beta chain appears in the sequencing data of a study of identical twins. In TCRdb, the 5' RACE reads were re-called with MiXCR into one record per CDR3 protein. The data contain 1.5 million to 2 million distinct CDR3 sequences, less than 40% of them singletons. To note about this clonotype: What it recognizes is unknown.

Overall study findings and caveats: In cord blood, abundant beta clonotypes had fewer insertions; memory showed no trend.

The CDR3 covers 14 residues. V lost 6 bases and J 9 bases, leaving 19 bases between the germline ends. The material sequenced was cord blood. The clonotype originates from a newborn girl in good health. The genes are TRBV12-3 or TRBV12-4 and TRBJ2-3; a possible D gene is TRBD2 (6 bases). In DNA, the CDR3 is TGTGCCAGCAGATCTAGGGGTAGAGGGAGGACGCAGTATTTT. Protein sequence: CASRSRGRGRTQYF.